The 18 T cell receptor beta chains in this list originate from one sample, sequenced in a study of early T cells in non-severe SARS-CoV-2 infection. TCRdb analysed the 5' RACE reads with MiXCR anew, one entry per CDR3 protein. The sample carries tens of thousands of distinct CDR3 sequences, over 12% recorded once. Sequenced material: whole blood, taken at baseline. The receptors stem from an adult who was a healthcare worker with PCR-confirmed SARS-CoV-2 infection or an uninfected control (not recorded which).

At least ten counts were recorded for this clonotype. V gene TRBV11-2 combines with J gene TRBJ1-1; the D is unclear. The CDR3 has 13 residues. V lost 5 bases to trimming and J lost 3 bases, with 10 bases between them. CDR1 is SGHAT and CDR2 is FQNNGV in the germline V gene. The CDR3 is CASSLVSYTEAFF. The CDR3 DNA reads as TGTGCCAGCAGCCTAGTTTCCTACACTGAAGCTTTCTTT.

The chain employs TRBV29-1 and TRBJ2-1; 9 bases fit TRBD2. Germline V lookup: CDR1 SQVTM, CDR2 ANQGSEA. This CDR3 region has 14 residues. V dropped 4 bases and J dropped 6; count of bases not matched to a gene: 7. The DNA of the CDR3 is TGCAGCGTTGGGTCGACTAGCGGTCTCAATGAGCAGTTCTTC. This sequence encodes CSVGSTSGLNEQFF.

This clonotype was picked up a small number of times. The chain links TRBV20-1 to TRBJ2-3; no clear D gene. The V gene's germline CDR1 is DFQATT and CDR2 SNEGSKA (reference sequence). The germline V and J ends were trimmed by 3 bases and 2 bases, with 6 bases remaining between them. The CDR3 length is 12 residues. This chain's CDR3 is CSARESTDTQYF. Written as DNA, the CDR3 is TGCAGTGCTAGGGAATCCACAGATACGCAGTATTTT.

This clonotype was seen only a few times. V is TRBV28 and J is TRBJ2-1; no firm D call. CDR3 length: 13 amino acids. Trimming took off 4 bases at V and 12 bases at J, with 16 bases between the two ends. Germline V gives CDR1 MDHEN, CDR2 SYDVKM. The CDR3 DNA sequence: TGTGCCAGCAGTTCCACTAACGCTGGGTGGCAGTTCTTC. Its translation: CASSSTNAGWQFF.

This clonotype was counted between two and nine times. The chain combines TRBV3-1 with TRBJ2-2; D not certain. CDR1 is LGHDT and CDR2 is YNNKEL in the germline V gene (reference sequence). Trimming removed 1 base from V and 3 bases from J, with 9 bases in between. This CDR3 has 15 amino acids. The CDR3 coding sequence is TGTGCCAGCAGCCAAGGGACCGAATACACCGGGGAGCTGTTTTTT. It yields the protein CASSQGTEYTGELFF. The whole variable domain, remainder taken from reference TRBV3-1 and TRBJ2-2, is DTAVSQTPKYLVTQMGNDKSIKCEQNLGHDTMYWYKQDSKKFLKIMFSYNNKELIINETVPNRFSPKSPDKAHLNLHINSLELGDSAVYFCASSQGTEYTGELFFGEGSRLTVL.

This clonotype was counted ten times or more. This chain joins TRBV7-9 and TRBJ2-7; 9 bases align to TRBD1. After removal of 1 base from V and 7 bases from J, the junction contained 8 bases not matched to a gene. The CDR3 extends over 15 amino acids. Germline V gene data show CDR1 as SEHNR and CDR2 as FQNEAQ (reference sequence). CDR3 nucleotide sequence: TGTGCCAGCAGCTTAGGAGGACAGGGGAGGAAGGAGCAGTACTTC. This codes for CASSLGGQGRKEQYF.

This clonotype was counted ten times or more. The chain links TRBV7-9 to TRBJ2-5, with 13 bases that match TRBD2. Germline CDR1 reads SEHNR; CDR2 reads FQNEAQ (reference sequence). The CDR3 is 15 amino acids. V gave up 5 bases and J gave up 4 bases; unmatched junction bases: 4. DNA for the CDR3: TGTGCCAGCAGCGGCGGGACTAGCGGGATAGAGACCCAGTACTTC. It encodes CASSGGTSGIETQYF.

CDR3 nucleotide sequence: TGTGCCAGCAGTTTATCGCCAGGGACTCAGCCCCAGCATTTT. Its translation: CASSLSPGTQPQHF. The chain recombines TRBV27 with TRBJ1-5, with D possibly being TRBD1 (5 bases). V gave up 0 bases and J gave up 6 bases, with 9 bases separating them. Germline V gene lookup returns CDR1 MNHEY and CDR2 SMNVEV (reference sequence). CDR3 length equals 14 residues.

This clonotype was counted ten times or more. V is TRBV12-3 or TRBV12-4 and J is TRBJ2-3; D ambiguous. This CDR3 contains 15 residues. V lost 1 base and J 0 bases, leaving 8 bases between the germline ends. CDR3 in amino acids: CASSLVSVSTDTQYF. CDR3 in DNA: TGTGCCAGCAGTTTAGTATCCGTCAGCACAGATACGCAGTATTTT.

This chain's CDR3 is CASSAPGLTSFMYF. The CDR3 nucleotides are TGTGCCAGCAGTGCTCCGGGACTAACCTCTTTTATGTACTTC. This chain joins TRBV7-9 and TRBJ2-5; the match to TRBD2 covers 7 bases. This CDR3 contains 14 residues. Germline V gene sequence: CDR1 SEHNR, CDR2 FQNEAQ (reference sequence). V shed 6 bases and J 13 bases; nucleotides not matched to a gene: 17.

This clonotype was recorded at least ten times. CDR3 nucleotide sequence: TGCGCCAGCAGCCAAGTGACTAGCGGGGGCCGGGATGAGCAGTTCTTC. As protein: CASSQVTSGGRDEQFF. The gene calls are TRBV4-1 and TRBJ2-1; 12 bases match TRBD2. This CDR3 has 16 residues. Germline lookup yields CDR1 MGHRA and CDR2 YSYEKL. The V segment lost 1 base and the J segment 8 bases; nucleotides outside the gene matches: 6.

This clonotype has more than one count but fewer than ten. This chain connects TRBV27 to TRBJ1-1; 7 nucleotides match TRBD1. This CDR3 contains 15 residues. Germline V gene sequence: CDR1 MNHEY, CDR2 SMNVEV (reference sequence). Trimming at V came to 5 bases and at J to 3 bases, leaving 9 bases not matched to a gene. CDR3 in DNA: TGTGCCAGCAGTCTTTATACAGGGGCTGACACTGAAGCTTTCTTT. Translation gives CASSLYTGADTEAFF.

The V and J genes are TRBV20-1 and TRBJ2-1; 7 bases align to TRBD2. Unmatched junction bases numbered 12, after V lost 3 bases and J lost 10 bases. This CDR3 is built from 14 residues. Germline CDR1 is DFQATT and CDR2 is SNEGSKA (reference sequence). The CDR3 DNA reads as TGCAGTGCTAGGCCTCGGGGGGTTCTGTGGGAGCAGTTCTTC. Its protein product is CSARPRGVLWEQFF.

This chain joins TRBV4-2 and TRBJ1-2; the D gene is possibly TRBD1 (5 bases). The CDR3 loop spans 13 amino acids. The V end lost 4 bases, the J end lost 8 bases, and 14 bases lay between the germline ends. Germline V gene sequence: CDR1 LGHNA, CDR2 YNFKEQ. The CDR3 here is CASSPGKGQGYTF. The CDR3 DNA follows: TGTGCCAGCAGCCCAGGGAAAGGTCAGGGCTACACCTTC.

This clonotype was seen more than once but under ten times. The chain employs TRBV2 and TRBJ2-2, with 12 nucleotides matching TRBD2. The V and J ends lost 4 bases and 6 bases, in that order; junction bases with no gene match: 3. The length of the CDR3 is 15 residues. Looked up from germline, CDR1 is SNHLY and CDR2 is FYNNEI. DNA for the CDR3: TGTGCCAGCAGTGCTAGCGGGAGGGCGGCCGGGGAGCTGTTTTTT. Its translation is CASSASGRAAGELFF.

By share of the sample, this clonotype is medium-sized (0.01 to 0.1%). The genes are TRBV2 and TRBJ2-6; D remains ambiguous. Trimming pared 7 bases from V and 0 bases from J, leaving 13 bases between. This CDR3 has 16 residues. Germline values: CDR1 SNHLY, CDR2 FYNNEI. CDR3: CASTFDGRSGANVLTF. CDR3 nucleotide sequence: TGTGCCAGCACCTTCGATGGGCGCTCTGGGGCCAACGTCCTGACTTTC.

The chain links TRBV4-1 to TRBJ2-1, with 14 bases that match TRBD2. The ends lost 1 base at V and 15 bases at J; junction bases unmatched: 11. Germline values: CDR1 MGHRA, CDR2 YSYEKL. This CDR3 is 16 amino acids long. Here the CDR3 DNA reads TGCGCCAGCAGCCAAGGCCCGGGACTAGCGGGGGTGTTGAGGTTCTTC. The encoded protein is CASSQGPGLAGVLRFF.

The table lists this clonotype with a few counts. V is TRBV2 and J is TRBJ2-2; TRBD2 is a possible D gene (5 bases). The CDR3 is made up of 17 amino acids. V lost 2 bases, J lost 4 bases, and 17 bases lay in between. Germline assignment: CDR1 SNHLY and CDR2 FYNNEI. The CDR3 here is CASSERAGPRGTGELFF. DNA of the CDR3: TGTGCCAGCAGTGAAAGGGCAGGACCACGGGGCACCGGGGAGCTGTTTTTT.